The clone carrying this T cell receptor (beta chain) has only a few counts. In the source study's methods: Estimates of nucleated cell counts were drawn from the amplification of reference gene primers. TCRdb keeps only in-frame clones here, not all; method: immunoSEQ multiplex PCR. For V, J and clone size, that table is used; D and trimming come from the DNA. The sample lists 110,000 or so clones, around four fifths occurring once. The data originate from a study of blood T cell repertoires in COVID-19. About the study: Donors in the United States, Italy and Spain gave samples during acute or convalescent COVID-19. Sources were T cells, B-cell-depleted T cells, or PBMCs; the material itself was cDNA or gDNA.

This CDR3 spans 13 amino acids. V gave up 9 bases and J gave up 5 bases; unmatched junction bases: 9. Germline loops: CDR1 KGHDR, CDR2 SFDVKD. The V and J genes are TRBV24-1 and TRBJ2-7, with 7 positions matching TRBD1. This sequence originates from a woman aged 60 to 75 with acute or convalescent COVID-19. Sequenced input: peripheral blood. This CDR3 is CATGETGFNEQYF. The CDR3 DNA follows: TGTGCCACCGGAGAGACAGGGTTCAACGAGCAGTACTTC.